This entry concerns a single T cell receptor beta chain. The sample comes from a study of early T cells in non-severe SARS-CoV-2 infection. Germline V gene lookup returns CDR1 SGHVS and CDR2 FQNEAQ. There are 12 residues in the CDR3. The V gene lost 4 bases and the J gene lost 4 bases, with 6 bases spanning the gap. Individual cDNA molecules each received unique molecular identifiers attached to them. TCRdb re-called the 5' RACE reads with MiXCR, one entry per CDR3 protein. The data show tens of thousands of distinct CDR3 sequences, under 15% seen once. This sequence was found in an adult who was a healthcare worker with PCR-confirmed SARS-CoV-2 infection or an uninfected control (not recorded which). What was sequenced was whole blood. This chain links TRBV7-8 with TRBJ2-3; no definite D call. The CDR3 loop is CASSSWPDTQYF. The CDR3 bases are TGTGCCAGCAGCTCGTGGCCAGATACGCAGTATTTT.